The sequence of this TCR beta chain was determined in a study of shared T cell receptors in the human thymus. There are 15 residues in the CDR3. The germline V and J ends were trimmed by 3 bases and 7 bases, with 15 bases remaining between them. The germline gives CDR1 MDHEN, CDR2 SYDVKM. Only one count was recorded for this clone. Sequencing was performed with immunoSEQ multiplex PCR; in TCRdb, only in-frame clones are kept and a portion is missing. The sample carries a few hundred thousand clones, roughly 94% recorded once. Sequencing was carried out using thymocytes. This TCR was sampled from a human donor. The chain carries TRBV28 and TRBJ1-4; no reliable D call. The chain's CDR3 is CASSLLTLGGEKLFF. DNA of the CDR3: TGTGCCAGCAGTTTGTTGACGCTGGGCGGTGAAAAACTGTTTTTT.